This is a list of T cell receptor beta chains from one sample in a study of T cell responses to AZD1222 COVID-19 vaccine. Method: immunoSEQ multiplex PCR; TCRdb's copy keeps in-frame clones and lacks some. This table has more than 95,000 clones, nearly 95% appearing once. Sequencing was performed on peripheral blood, taken on day 0 of AZD1222 vaccination. These receptors all stem from an adult in good health. Both conserved end residues are part of each CDR3. A D gene is named only where the DNA matches it firmly. Only some rows state a clone size, as once, few, many or a class for expanded clones.

d_call j_call v_call clone_size cdr3_nt cdr3_aa
TRBD1 TRBJ2-2 TRBV19 - TGTGCCAGTAAAGGGGGCGAAGCGAACACCGGGGAGCTGTTTTTT CASKGGEANTGELFF
TRBD1 TRBJ2-1 TRBV14 - TGTGCCAGCAGCCATACAGGGGCGGCGTGGCAGTTCTTC CASSHTGAAWQFF
TRBD2 TRBJ2-5 TRBV29-1 - TGCAGCGTTACTCGGGAGGGAGGGGAGACCCAGTACTTC CSVTREGGETQYF
- TRBJ2-1 TRBV6-2/TRBV6-3 once TGTGCCAGCAGTTACGCCCATGGTAGATCTCGGGCCGAGCAGTTCTTC CASSYAHGRSRAEQFF
TRBD2 TRBJ2-1 TRBV9 - TGTGCCAGCAGCGTAGCCCTAGCGGGCTGGGAGCAGTTCTTC CASSVALAGWEQFF
TRBD2 TRBJ2-1 TRBV11-3 - TGTGCCAGCAGCTCGGGACTAGCGGCCTACAATGAGCAGTTCTTC CASSSGLAAYNEQFF
- TRBJ1-1 TRBV5-4 - TGTGCCAGCAGCTACGACAAGGGGGGCGAAGCTTTCTTT CASSYDKGGEAFF
- TRBJ2-6 TRBV7-9 - TGTGCCAGGTCGGCGGCGGGGTCTGGGGCCAACGTCCTGACTTTC CARSAAGSGANVLTF
TRBD1 TRBJ1-4 TRBV4-1 - TGCGCCAGCAGCCAAGATCGGGACAGGGCTAACAATGAAAAACTGTTTTTT CASSQDRDRANNEKLFF
- TRBJ2-3 TRBV5-1 - TGCGCCAGCAGCTACGAAGCAGGGGGGCGCGTAACAGATACGCAGTATTTT CASSYEAGGRVTDTQYF
TRBD2 TRBJ2-5 TRBV14 - TGTGCCAGCAGCCAAGGACTAGCGGGAACGGAGACCCAGTACTTC CASSQGLAGTETQYF
- TRBJ2-2 TRBV12-3/TRBV12-4 - TGTGCCACCTATTCTCGGGGGGAGCTGTTTTTT CATYSRGELFF
TRBD2 TRBJ2-3 TRBV4-1 - TGCGCCAGCAGCCAAGAGACTAGCGGAACGTCCACAGATACGCAGTATTTT CASSQETSGTSTDTQYF
- TRBJ2-3 TRBV2 - TGTGCCAGCAGTGCTTTCACCCGCACAGATACGCAGTATTTT CASSAFTRTDTQYF
- TRBJ1-3 TRBV2 - TGTGCCAGCAGTGCCTCGGGCACCATATATTTT CASSASGTIYF
- TRBJ2-7 TRBV12-3/TRBV12-4 - TGTGCCAGCAGCTCGGGACTTAGCTACGAGCAGTACTTC CASSSGLSYEQYF
- TRBJ2-2 TRBV6-2/TRBV6-3 - TGTGCCAGCAGCGATCCGTGGGGTGCCGGGGAGCTGTTTTTT CASSDPWGAGELFF
- TRBJ1-1 TRBV28 - TGTGCCAGCACCGCACTGCTTGGGACTGAAGCTTTCTTT CASTALLGTEAFF
- TRBJ2-2 TRBV7-9 - TGTGCCAGCAGCTTAATGAAGGACACCACCGGGGAGCTGTTTTTT CASSLMKDTTGELFF
TRBD1 TRBJ1-6 TRBV4-1 - TGCGCCAGCAGCCTCCGGACAGGGCTAAGCTCCTATAATTCACCCCTCCACTTT CASSLRTGLSSYNSPLHF
- TRBJ2-3 TRBV7-9 once TGTGCCAGCAGCTTAGCCTTTCTACATACGCAGTATTTT CASSLAFLHTQYF
TRBD2 TRBJ2-3 TRBV3-1/TRBV3-2 - TGTGCCAGCAGCCAAGAAGGATCTGGCGGGAGAAGCACAGATACGCAGTATTTT CASSQEGSGGRSTDTQYF
- TRBJ2-7 TRBV10-3 - TGTGCCATCAGTGAGTACGAGCGAGACTACGAGCAGTACTTC CAISEYERDYEQYF
- TRBJ2-3 TRBV5-6 - TGTGCCAGCTCTAGAACAGATACGCAGTATTTT CASSRTDTQYF
- TRBJ1-5 TRBV28 - TGTGCCAGCAGCGGAGGGGGAGTCAATCAGCCCCAGCATTTT CASSGGGVNQPQHF
- TRBJ1-3 TRBV6-5 once TGTGCCAGCAGGCCCGAAGGAAGGGAAAACACCATATATTTT CASRPEGRENTIYF
- TRBJ2-3 TRBV4-2 - TGTGCCAGCAGCCAAGATCGGGGCACAGATACGCAGTATTTT CASSQDRGTDTQYF
- TRBJ2-3 TRBV21-1 - TGTGCCAGCAGCTCACCTGGGGGGGGTTGGGGCACAGATACGCAGTATTTT CASSSPGGGWGTDTQYF
- TRBJ2-5 TRBV5-1 - TGCGCCAGCAGCCAGAATAGGGGCCAAGAGACCCAGTACTTC CASSQNRGQETQYF
- TRBJ1-4 TRBV7-2 - TGTGCCAGCAGCAATTACAGGGTCGATGAAAAACTGTTTTTT CASSNYRVDEKLFF
- TRBJ2-5 TRBV7-8 - TGTGCCAGCAGCTTAGGGGCAGTGTACCAAGAGACCCAGTACTTC CASSLGAVYQETQYF
- TRBJ2-3 TRBV6-6 - TGTGCCAGCAGGGGTGGGACAAAAAGCACAGATACGCAGTATTTT CASRGGTKSTDTQYF
- TRBJ2-1 TRBV11-3 once TGTGCCAGCAGCTTAGAAGGGGAGAGGTGGAATGAGCAGTTCTTC CASSLEGERWNEQFF
TRBD2 TRBJ2-7 TRBV6-6 - TGTGCCAGCAAAGACGTAGCGGGAGGGTATCAGCAGTACTTC CASKDVAGGYQQYF
TRBD2 TRBJ2-2 TRBV11-1 - TGTGCCAGCACCTACCTCGGGGGGGCGAGCACCGGGGAGCTGTTTTTT CASTYLGGASTGELFF
- TRBJ2-2 TRBV5-1 - TGCGCCAGCGGAGACAGGTCCAATATTGTCGGGGAGCTGTTTTTT CASGDRSNIVGELFF
- TRBJ1-5 TRBV6-5 - TGTGCCAGCAAACTCCAGGGTGATAGCAATCAGCCCCAGCATTTT CASKLQGDSNQPQHF
TRBD2 TRBJ2-7 TRBV6-4 - TGTGCCAGCAGTGACTCTTCGGGGGGTTCCTACGAGCAGTACTTC CASSDSSGGSYEQYF
- TRBJ1-6 TRBV4-3 - TGCGCCAGCAGCCGATGGTCAGCCCTTCCACCCCTCCACTTT CASSRWSALPPLHF
- TRBJ1-3 TRBV28 - TGTGCCAGCATACGGACCGGGGCTGGAAACACCATATATTTT CASIRTGAGNTIYF
- TRBJ2-7 TRBV30 - TGTGCCTGGAGTGTAAATGGGTACGAGCAGTACTTC CAWSVNGYEQYF
- TRBJ1-2 TRBV7-8 - TGTGCCAGCAGCCCGAGGGGAGGAGGAGGCTACACCTTC CASSPRGGGGYTF
TRBD1 TRBJ1-2 TRBV12-3/TRBV12-4 - TGTGCCAGCAGGTTGGGACAGAGCACTGGCTACACCTTC CASRLGQSTGYTF
- TRBJ2-2 TRBV7-9 - TGTGCCAGCAGCCCTCGACACGGGGGTAAGGACGGGGAGCTGTTTTTT CASSPRHGGKDGELFF
TRBD2 TRBJ2-1 TRBV6-4 - TGTGCCAGCAGTGACTCGATAGCGGGAAATGAGCAGTTCTTC CASSDSIAGNEQFF
- TRBJ2-2 TRBV7-3 once TGTGCCAGCAGTCGGGGGAACACCGGGGAGCTGTTTTTT CASSRGNTGELFF
- TRBJ1-1 TRBV6-5 - TGTGCCAGCAGCTTTACCGGGATAACTGAAGCTTTCTTT CASSFTGITEAFF
TRBD1 TRBJ1-1 TRBV18 - TGTGCCAGCACGGGACAGCTGAACACTGAAGCTTTCTTT CASTGQLNTEAFF
- TRBJ2-7 TRBV20-1 once TGCAGTGCTAGTATTACGGGGGCAACCTACGAGCAGTACTTC CSASITGATYEQYF
TRBD1 TRBJ2-1 TRBV11-3 - TGTGCCAGCAGCTTTGACAGGGACACGCCTGAGCAGTTCTTC CASSFDRDTPEQFF
- TRBJ1-3 TRBV9 once TGTGCCAGCAGCGTAGTAGCGGGGTTCGGAAACACCATATATTTT CASSVVAGFGNTIYF
- TRBJ2-3 TRBV29-1 - TGCAGCGTTGAAGTAGCGGTTATTAGCACAGATACGCAGTATTTT CSVEVAVISTDTQYF
TRBD1 TRBJ1-5 TRBV7-9 - TGTGCCAGCAGCGCAGGGACAGGGGTTAGTCAGCCCCAGCATTTT CASSAGTGVSQPQHF
- TRBJ2-3 TRBV5-1 - TGCGCCAGCAGCTTGTATGAGGGGGATACGCAGTATTTT CASSLYEGDTQYF
- TRBJ1-1 TRBV6-5 - TGTGCCAGCAGTTACGCGACCAACTTGAACACTGAAGCTTTCTTT CASSYATNLNTEAFF
- TRBJ2-7 TRBV20-1 - TGCAGTGCTAGTGCCACCAACTACGAGCAGTACTTC CSASATNYEQYF
- TRBJ1-1 TRBV7-3 - TGTGCCAGCAGCCCAGGACCCTTGAACACTGAAGCTTTCTTT CASSPGPLNTEAFF